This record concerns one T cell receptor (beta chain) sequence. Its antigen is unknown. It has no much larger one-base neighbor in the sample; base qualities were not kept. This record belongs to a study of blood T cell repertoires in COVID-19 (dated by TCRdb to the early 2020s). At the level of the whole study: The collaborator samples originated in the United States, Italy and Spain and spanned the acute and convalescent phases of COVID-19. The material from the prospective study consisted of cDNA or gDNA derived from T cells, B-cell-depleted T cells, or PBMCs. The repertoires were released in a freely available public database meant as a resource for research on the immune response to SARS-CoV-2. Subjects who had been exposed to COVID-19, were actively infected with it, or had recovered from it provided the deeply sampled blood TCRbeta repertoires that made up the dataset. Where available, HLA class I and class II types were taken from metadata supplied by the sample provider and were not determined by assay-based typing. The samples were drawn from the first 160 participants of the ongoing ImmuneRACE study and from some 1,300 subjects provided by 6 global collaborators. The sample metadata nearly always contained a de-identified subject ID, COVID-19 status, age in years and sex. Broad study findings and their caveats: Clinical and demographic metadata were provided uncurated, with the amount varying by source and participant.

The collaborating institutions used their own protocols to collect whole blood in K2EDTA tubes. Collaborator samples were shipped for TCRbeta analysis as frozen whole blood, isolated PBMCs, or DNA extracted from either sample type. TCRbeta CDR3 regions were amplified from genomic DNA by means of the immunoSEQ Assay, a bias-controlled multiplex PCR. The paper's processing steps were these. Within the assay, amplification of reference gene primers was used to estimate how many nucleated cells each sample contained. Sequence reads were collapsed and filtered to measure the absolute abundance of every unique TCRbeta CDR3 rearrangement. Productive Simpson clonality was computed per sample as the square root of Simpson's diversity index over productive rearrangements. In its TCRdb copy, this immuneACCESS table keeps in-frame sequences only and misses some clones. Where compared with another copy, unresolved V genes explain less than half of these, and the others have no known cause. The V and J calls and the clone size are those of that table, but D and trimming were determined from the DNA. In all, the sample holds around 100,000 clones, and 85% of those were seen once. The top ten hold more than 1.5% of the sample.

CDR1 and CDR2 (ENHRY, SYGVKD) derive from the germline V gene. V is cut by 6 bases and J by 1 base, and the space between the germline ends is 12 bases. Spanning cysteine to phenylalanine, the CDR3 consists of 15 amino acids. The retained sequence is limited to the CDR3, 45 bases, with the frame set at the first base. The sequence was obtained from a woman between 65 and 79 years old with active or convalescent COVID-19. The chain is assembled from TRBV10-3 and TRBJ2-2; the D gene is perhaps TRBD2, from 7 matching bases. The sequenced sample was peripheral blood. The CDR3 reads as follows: CAISGGGQNTGELFF. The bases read TGTGCCATCAGCGGCGGGGGCCAGAACACCGGGGAGCTGTTTTTT.